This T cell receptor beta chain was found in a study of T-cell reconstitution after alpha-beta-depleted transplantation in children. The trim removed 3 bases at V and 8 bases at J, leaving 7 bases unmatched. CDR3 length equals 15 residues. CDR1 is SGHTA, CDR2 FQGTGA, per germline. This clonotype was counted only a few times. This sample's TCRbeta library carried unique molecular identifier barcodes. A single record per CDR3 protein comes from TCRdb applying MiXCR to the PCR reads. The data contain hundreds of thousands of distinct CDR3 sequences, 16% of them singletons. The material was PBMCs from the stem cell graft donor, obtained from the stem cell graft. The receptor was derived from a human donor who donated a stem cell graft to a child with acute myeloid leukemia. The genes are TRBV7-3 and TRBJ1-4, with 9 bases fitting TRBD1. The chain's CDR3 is CASSLSGTGQEKLFF. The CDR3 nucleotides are TGTGCCAGCAGCTTGTCCGGGACAGGGCAGGAAAAACTGTTTTTT. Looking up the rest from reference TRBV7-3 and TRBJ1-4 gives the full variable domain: GAGVSQTPSNKVTEKGKYVELRCDPISGHTALYWYRQSLGQGPEFLIYFQGTGAADDSGLPNDRFFAVRPEGSVSTLKIQRTERGDSAVYLCASSLSGTGQEKLFFGSGTQLSVL.